The present T cell receptor (beta chain) was sequenced within a study of a mutant IDH1 vaccine in newly diagnosed glioma. With regard to this clone: Antigen unknown.

The time point here: week 23, last vaccination. It was 300 ug of mutant IDH1 20-mer peptide that made up each vaccine dose, given with topical imiquimod. The CDR3 spans 15 residues. Per germline, CDR1 MNHNY and CDR2 SVGAGI (reference sequence). V lost 0 bases and J lost 5, with 10 bases in between. Libraries were prepared by immunoSEQ multiplex PCR; TCRdb keeps only in-frame clonotypes and omits some of them. This table has tens of thousands of clones, about 75% appearing once. This receptor was taken from a man in his forties or fifties with glioma. This chain uses TRBV6-6 with TRBJ2-2, with a tentative D call TRBD2 (5 bases). The sample consisted of PBMCs, taken from a glioma patient whose treatment included an IDH1 peptide vaccine. The CDR3 sequence is CASSYSRERTGELFF. The CDR3 coding sequence is TGTGCCAGCAGTTACTCGAGGGAAAGAACCGGGGAGCTGTTTTTT.